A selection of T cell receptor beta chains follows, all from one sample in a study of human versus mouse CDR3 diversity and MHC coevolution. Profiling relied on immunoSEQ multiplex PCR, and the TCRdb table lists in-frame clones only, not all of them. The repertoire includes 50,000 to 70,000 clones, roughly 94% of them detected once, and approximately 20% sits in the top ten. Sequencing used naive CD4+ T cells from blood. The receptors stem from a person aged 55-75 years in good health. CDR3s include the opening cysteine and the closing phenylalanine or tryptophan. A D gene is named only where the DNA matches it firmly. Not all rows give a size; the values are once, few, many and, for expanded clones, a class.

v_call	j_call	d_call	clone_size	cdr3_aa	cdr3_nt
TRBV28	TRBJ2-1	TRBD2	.	CASSVFASGNNEQFF	TGTGCCAGCAGTGTCTTTGCTAGCGGGAATAATGAGCAGTTCTTC
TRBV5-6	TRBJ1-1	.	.	CASSLGPRGGTEAFF	TGTGCCAGCAGCTTAGGACCGAGGGGAGGCACTGAAGCTTTCTTT
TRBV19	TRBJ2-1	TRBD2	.	CASSPRVAGGSDEQFF	TGTGCCAGTAGCCCCAGGGTAGCGGGAGGTTCTGATGAGCAGTTCTTC
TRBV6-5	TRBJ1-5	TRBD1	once	CASRTGGSNQPQHF	TGTGCCAGCAGGACAGGGGGAAGCAATCAGCCCCAGCATTTT
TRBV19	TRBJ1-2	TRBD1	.	CASSIQGAQGYTF	TGTGCCAGTAGTATCCAGGGGGCACAGGGCTACACCTTC
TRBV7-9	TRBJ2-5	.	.	CASSLVGAQETQYF	TGTGCCAGCAGCTTGGTGGGGGCCCAAGAGACCCAGTACTTC
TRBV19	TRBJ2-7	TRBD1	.	CASRPLTGGDEQYF	TGTGCCAGTAGGCCACTTACAGGGGGCGACGAGCAGTACTTC
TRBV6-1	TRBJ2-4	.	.	CASSEALSEVLGIQYF	TGTGCCAGCAGTGAAGCGCTCTCAGAGGTCTTGGGCATTCAGTACTTC
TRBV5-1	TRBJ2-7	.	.	CASSSGDPAYEQYF	TGCGCCAGCAGCTCGGGGGACCCAGCCTACGAGCAGTACTTC
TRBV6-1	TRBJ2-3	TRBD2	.	CASSEGGTSGSTDTQYF	TGTGCCAGCAGTGAAGGGGGGACTAGCGGTAGCACAGATACGCAGTATTTT
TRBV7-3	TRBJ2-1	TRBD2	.	CASSFAGGLNEQFF	TGTGCCAGCAGCTTTGCGGGGGGCCTCAATGAGCAGTTCTTC
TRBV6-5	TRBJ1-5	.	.	CASRLSNQPQHF	TGTGCCAGTCGACTTAGCAATCAGCCCCAGCATTTT
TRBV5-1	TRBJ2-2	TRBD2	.	CASSLATSGPTGELFF	TGCGCCAGCAGCTTGGCAACTAGCGGCCCCACCGGGGAGCTGTTTTTT
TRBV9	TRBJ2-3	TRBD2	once	CASSLTERDTDTQYF	TGTGCCAGCAGCCTGACTGAGCGGGACACAGATACGCAGTATTTT
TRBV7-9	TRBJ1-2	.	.	CASSSEKSYGYTF	TGTGCCAGCAGCTCGGAGAAGAGCTATGGCTACACCTTC
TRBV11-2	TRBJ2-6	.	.	CASSLVAVIGANVLTF	TGTGCCAGCAGCTTAGTAGCGGTTATTGGGGCCAACGTCCTGACTTTC
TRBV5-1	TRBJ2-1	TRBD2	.	CASSLVAGGYNEQFF	TGCGCCAGCAGCTTAGTAGCGGGAGGTTACAATGAGCAGTTCTTC
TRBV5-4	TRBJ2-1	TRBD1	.	CASSSRTGSGDEQFF	TGTGCCAGCAGCTCTCGGACAGGGAGCGGAGATGAGCAGTTCTTC
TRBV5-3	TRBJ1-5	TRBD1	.	CARRLDRGWMGNQPQHF	TGTGCCAGAAGACTGGACAGGGGTTGGATGGGCAATCAGCCCCAGCATTTT
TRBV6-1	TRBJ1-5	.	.	CASSRENQPQHF	TGTGCCAGCAGTAGGGAGAATCAGCCCCAGCATTTT
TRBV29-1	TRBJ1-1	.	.	CSVGRGGETEAFF	TGCAGCGTTGGGCGAGGGGGGGAGACTGAAGCTTTCTTT
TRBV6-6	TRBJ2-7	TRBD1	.	CASSYRQGQNYEQYF	TGTGCCAGCAGTTACCGACAGGGGCAAAATTACGAGCAGTACTTC
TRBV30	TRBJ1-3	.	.	CAGGQNSGNTIYF	TGTGCCGGGGGACAAAACTCTGGAAACACCATATATTTT
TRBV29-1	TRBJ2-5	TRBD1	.	CSVAQGGEETQYF	TGCAGCGTCGCACAGGGGGGAGAGGAGACCCAGTACTTC
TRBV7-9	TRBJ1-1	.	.	CASSSGVEAFF	TGTGCCAGCAGCTCAGGGGTTGAAGCTTTCTTT
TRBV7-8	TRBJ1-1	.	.	CASSIRDGGPNTEAFF	TGTGCCAGCAGCATCAGGGACGGGGGGCCGAACACTGAAGCTTTCTTT
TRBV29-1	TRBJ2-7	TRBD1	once	CSVGTGREQYF	TGCAGCGTCGGGACAGGGAGGGAGCAGTACTTC
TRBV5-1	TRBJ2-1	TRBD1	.	CASSPTGQVRNEQFF	TGCGCCAGCAGCCCGACGGGACAGGTCAGGAATGAGCAGTTCTTC
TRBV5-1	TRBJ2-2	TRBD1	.	CASSYGQGGTGELFF	TGCGCCAGCAGCTACGGACAGGGTGGCACCGGGGAGCTGTTTTTT